Below are 12 T cell receptor beta chains sequenced from a single sample in a study of persistence of HIV-infected CD4 T cells. These receptors' antigens are unknown. An overlapping HIV-1 Gag peptide pool stimulated these cells at about 0.91 ug/peptide/mL. Sorted nonresponding memory CD4+ T cells were CD40L-negative, CD69-negative, CD45RO-high. The immunoSEQ assay was version 4, run in survey mode. Data came from immunoSEQ multiplex PCR; TCRdb stores just in-frame clones and leaves some out. The data show about 36,000 clones, over 75% seen once. Here the sequenced sample was cultured CD4+ T cells from PBMCs, taken from a patient who received antiretroviral therapy. These receptors were collected from an adult with HIV. The donor label of this sample is uncertain.

The J gene is TRBJ2-3, the V gene TRBV6-5; D tentatively reads TRBD1 or TRBD2 (6 bases each). V was clipped by 6 bases and J by 4 bases, with 14 bases between them. CDR1 MNHEY and CDR2 SVGAGI come from the germline V gene. The CDR3 length is 14 residues. CDR3 sequence (DNA): TGTGCCAGCAGCGTCGAAGGGGGGTCAGATACGCAGTATTTT. Its translation: CASSVEGGSDTQYF.

The chain is built from TRBV6-5 and TRBJ1-6; D call uncertain. The CDR3 runs to 14 residues. Germline V CDR1 and CDR2: MNHEY, SVGAGI. Trimming removed 9 bases at V and 4 bases at J, with 13 bases between. The DNA of the CDR3 is TGTGCCAGTCTCCCCGGAGGTTATAATTCACCCCTCCACTTT. This codes for CASLPGGYNSPLHF.

The genes are TRBV5-8 and TRBJ2-2; D unclear. The length of the CDR3 is 15 residues. V lost 3 bases, J lost 0 bases, and 9 bases lay in between. From germline, CDR1 is SGHTS and CDR2 YDEGEE. CDR3 loop: CASSSGRANTGELFF. DNA of the CDR3: TGTGCCAGCAGCTCCGGACGCGCGAACACCGGGGAGCTGTTTTTT.

This sequence joins TRBV29-1 and TRBJ2-2; TRBD2 agrees at 7 bases. This CDR3 is 15 amino acids long. The V gene's germline CDR1 is SQVTM and CDR2 ANQGSEA. After removal of 7 bases from V and 0 bases from J, the junction contained 8 bases not matched to a gene. The CDR3 nucleotides are TGCAGCGGCCAACTAGCGACCTCGAACACCGGGGAGCTGTTTTTT. Translated: CSGQLATSNTGELFF.

The chain employs TRBV7-9 and TRBJ2-2, with 12 bases that match TRBD1. The CDR3 spans 16 residues. The J segment lost 5 bases and the V segment lost 4 bases, leaving 5 bases of the junction unmatched. The V gene's germline CDR1 is SEHNR and CDR2 FQNEAQ (reference sequence). Here the CDR3 reads CASSSGTGGETGELFF. As DNA, the CDR3 is TGTGCCAGCAGCTCTGGGACAGGGGGCGAAACCGGGGAGCTGTTTTTT. The full variable domain, rest sourced from reference TRBV7-9 and TRBJ2-2, is DTGVSQNPRHKITKRGQNVTFRCDPISEHNRLYWYRQTLGQGPEFLTYFQNEAQLEKSRLLSDRFSAERPKGSFSTLEIQRTEQGDSAMYLCASSSGTGGETGELFFGEGSRLTVL.

This chain links TRBV5-1 with TRBJ2-7; TRBD2 matches 8 bases. V lost 0 bases to trimming and J lost 9 bases; unmatched junction nucleotides: 8. Germline CDR1 is SGHRS and CDR2 is YFSETQ. The CDR3 loop spans 14 amino acids. The CDR3 DNA is TGCGCCAGCAGCTTGGCCGGGAGGGGAGAGCGGCAGTACTTC. Translated, it gives CASSLAGRGERQYF.

The chain has TRBV7-9 and TRBJ2-3, with D possibly TRBD1 on 6 matching bases. The CDR3 has 14 residues. The V gene's germline CDR1 is SEHNR and CDR2 FQNEAQ (reference sequence). The V end lost 1 base, the J end lost 3 bases, and 8 bases lay between the germline ends. The CDR3 DNA follows: TGTGCCAGCAGCTTAGGGACAGATACAGATACGCAGTATTTT. Translating it yields CASSLGTDTDTQYF.

V is TRBV2 and J is TRBJ1-5, with D maybe TRBD1 (6 bases). Trimming removed 5 bases at V and 4 bases at J, with 15 bases between. This CDR3 has 15 residues. Germline assignment: CDR1 SNHLY and CDR2 FYNNEI. Here the CDR3 reads CASSFGQLQNQPQHF. CDR3 in DNA: TGTGCCAGCAGTTTTGGACAGCTCCAAAATCAGCCCCAGCATTTT.

This CDR3 is CATSRPGTGGEKLFF. The CDR3 DNA reads as TGTGCCACCAGCAGACCCGGGACAGGGGGTGAAAAACTGTTTTTT. The rearrangement links TRBV15 to TRBJ1-4; the match to TRBD1 covers 11 bases. Losses at the gene ends were 2 bases for V and 7 bases for J; bases not matched to a gene: 3. There are 15 residues in the CDR3. Germline assignment: CDR1 LNHNV and CDR2 YYDKDF (reference sequence). The whole variable domain, remainder taken from reference TRBV15 and TRBJ1-4, is DAMVIQNPRYQVTQFGKPVTLSCSQTLNHNVMYWYQQKSSQAPKLLFHYYDKDFNNEADTPDNFQSRRPNTSFCFLDIRSPGLGDTAMYLCATSRPGTGGEKLFFGSGTQLSVL.

The chain has TRBV28 and TRBJ2-7; possibly TRBD1 or TRBD2 for D (5 bases each). Per the germline V gene, CDR1 is MDHEN and CDR2 is SYDVKM. The CDR3 has 15 residues. The ends were cut back, 4 bases at V and 2 bases at J, with 15 bases in the middle. The CDR3 DNA reads TGTGCCAGCAGTTCAAAAATGGGGGTCGCCTACGAGCAGTACTTC. Translated, it gives CASSSKMGVAYEQYF. Full variable domain (missing parts from reference TRBV28 and TRBJ2-7): DVKVTQSSRYLVKRTGEKVFLECVQDMDHENMFWYRQDPGLGLRLIYFSYDVKMKEKGDIPEGYSVSREKKERFSLILESASTNQTSMYLCASSSKMGVAYEQYFGPGTRLTVT.

The genes are TRBV5-1 and TRBJ2-2; TRBD1 matches at 7 bases. Germline CDR1 is SGHRS and CDR2 is YFSETQ. With 4 bases clipped from V and 0 bases from J, the junction kept 3 bases outside the gene matches. CDR3 length: 15 amino acids. The DNA for the CDR3 is TGCGCCAGCAGCGAAGGGACAGCGAACACCGGGGAGCTGTTTTTT. Translation gives CASSEGTANTGELFF.

This clone was picked up one time. The rearrangement uses TRBV5-1 and TRBJ1-1; no clear D gene. V was pared by 3 bases and J by 6 bases, with 15 bases between. Germline assignment: CDR1 SGHRS and CDR2 YFSETQ. There are 14 residues in the CDR3. The CDR3 bases are TGCGCCAGCAGCTCCAAAAGTGGCCCCGCTGAAGCTTTCTTT. Translation gives CASSSKSGPAEAFF.